The rows below give T cell receptor beta chains drawn from one sample of a study of tumor-infiltrating lymphocytes in primary liver carcinoma. In TCRdb, the multiplex PCR reads were re-called with MiXCR into one record per CDR3 protein. The table shows about 320,000 distinct CDR3 sequences, with 50% to 60% occurring only once. Input material: peripheral blood. All receptors come from a woman aged 25 to 45 with primary liver carcinoma and hepatitis B virus infection. Each CDR3 is given with its conserved first and last residue. D genes are given only for firm matches. Rows give clone size only sometimes, using once, few, many, or a class for an expanded clone.

d_gene: .; abundance: many; v_gene: TRBV12-5; j_gene: TRBJ1-1; CDR3aa: CASGFGQGRAFF; CDR3nt: TGTGCTAGTGGTTTTGGCCAGGGAAGAGCTTTCTTT
d_gene: TRBD2; abundance: few; v_gene: TRBV7-9; j_gene: TRBJ2-7; CDR3aa: CASSWGRGGSYEQYF; CDR3nt: TGTGCCAGCAGCTGGGGCCGGGGGGGTAGCTACGAGCAGTACTTC
d_gene: .; abundance: few; v_gene: TRBV14; j_gene: TRBJ2-7; CDR3aa: CASSQAQDNEQYF; CDR3nt: TGTGCCAGCAGCCAAGCACAAGACAACGAGCAGTACTTC
d_gene: .; abundance: .; v_gene: TRBV6-5; j_gene: TRBJ2-1; CDR3aa: CASSYLPTAVRGSYNEQFF; CDR3nt: TGTGCCAGCAGTTACCTTCCTACGGCGGTAAGGGGCTCCTACAATGAGCAGTTCTTC
d_gene: .; abundance: once; v_gene: TRBV11-2; j_gene: TRBJ2-5; CDR3aa: CDSSWKAETQYF; CDR3nt: TGTGACAGCAGCTGGAAGGCAGAGACCCAGTACTTC
d_gene: .; abundance: many; v_gene: TRBV6-5; j_gene: TRBJ2-5; CDR3aa: CASSYQYQETQYF; CDR3nt: TGTGCCAGCAGTTACCAGTACCAAGAGACCCAGTACTTC
d_gene: .; abundance: few; v_gene: TRBV4-3; j_gene: TRBJ1-4; CDR3aa: CASSPSPKGGNEKLFF; CDR3nt: TGCGCCAGCAGCCCCTCCCCCAAGGGGGGAAATGAAAAACTGTTTTTT
d_gene: TRBD1; abundance: few; v_gene: TRBV29-1; j_gene: TRBJ1-2; CDR3aa: CSVGQGPNYGYTF; CDR3nt: TGCAGCGTTGGACAGGGTCCTAACTATGGCTACACCTTC
d_gene: .; abundance: .; v_gene: TRBV30; j_gene: TRBJ2-3; CDR3aa: CAWSVQDGAGRF; CDR3nt: TGTGCCTGGAGTGTACAGGACGGCGCGGGTCGTTTT
d_gene: TRBD1; abundance: once; v_gene: TRBV11-2; j_gene: TRBJ2-7; CDR3aa: CASSLSGQGSYQQYF; CDR3nt: TGTGCCAGCAGCTTGAGCGGACAGGGTTCCTACCAGCAGTACTTC
d_gene: TRBD2; abundance: .; v_gene: TRBV11-2; j_gene: TRBJ2-1; CDR3aa: CASSTGTSGINVHFF; CDR3nt: TGTGCCAGCAGCACAGGGACTAGCGGGATTAATGTGCACTTCTTC
d_gene: TRBD1; abundance: .; v_gene: TRBV5-4; j_gene: TRBJ2-7; CDR3aa: CASSAYRGPRYEQYF; CDR3nt: TGTGCCAGCAGCGCGTACAGGGGGCCGAGGTACGAGCAGTACTTC
d_gene: .; abundance: .; v_gene: TRBV7-9; j_gene: TRBJ2-1; CDR3aa: CASSAESSETYNEQFF; CDR3nt: TGTGCCAGCAGTGCGGAATCTAGCGAGACCTACAATGAGCAGTTCTTC
d_gene: .; abundance: .; v_gene: TRBV6-6; j_gene: TRBJ2-1; CDR3aa: CAGSYEANEQFF; CDR3nt: TGTGCCGGCAGTTATGAAGCCAATGAGCAGTTCTTC
d_gene: .; abundance: .; v_gene: TRBV29-1; j_gene: TRBJ2-3; CDR3aa: CSVNLGTVGTDTQYF; CDR3nt: TGCAGCGTTAATCTGGGCACGGTAGGCACAGATACGCAGTATTTT
d_gene: TRBD1; abundance: .; v_gene: TRBV28; j_gene: TRBJ2-5; CDR3aa: CASSFRTGQETQYF; CDR3nt: TGTGCCAGCAGTTTCAGGACAGGCCAAGAGACCCAGTACTTC
d_gene: TRBD2; abundance: .; v_gene: TRBV11-2; j_gene: TRBJ2-1; CDR3aa: CASSLSGGRIDEQFF; CDR3nt: TGTGCCAGCAGCTTAAGTGGCGGGAGGATAGATGAGCAATTCTTC
d_gene: TRBD1; abundance: .; v_gene: TRBV6-1; j_gene: TRBJ1-2; CDR3aa: CASTSIGQDHYGYTF; CDR3nt: TGTGCCAGCACTTCAATCGGACAGGACCACTATGGCTACACCTTC
d_gene: .; abundance: few; v_gene: TRBV12-3/TRBV12-4; j_gene: TRBJ2-5; CDR3aa: CASSLVSGTQYF; CDR3nt: TGTGCCAGCAGTTTAGTAAGCGGGACCCAGTACTTC
d_gene: .; abundance: .; v_gene: TRBV7-3; j_gene: TRBJ2-1; CDR3aa: CASSPGSSGASSYNEQFF; CDR3nt: TGTGCCAGCAGCCCCGGAAGCAGTGGGGCTAGTTCCTACAATGAGCAGTTCTTC
d_gene: TRBD2; abundance: .; v_gene: TRBV12-3/TRBV12-4; j_gene: TRBJ2-2; CDR3aa: CASSPTLALANTGELFF; CDR3nt: TGTGCCAGCAGTCCCACACTAGCGCTCGCGAACACCGGGGAGCTGTTTTTT
d_gene: .; abundance: .; v_gene: TRBV29-1; j_gene: TRBJ2-5; CDR3aa: CSVEASRLVAQETQYF; CDR3nt: TGCAGCGTTGAAGCCTCCCGGTTAGTGGCCCAAGAGACCCAGTATTTC
d_gene: TRBD1; abundance: few; v_gene: TRBV28; j_gene: TRBJ2-7; CDR3aa: CASTSGGHYEQYF; CDR3nt: TGTGCCAGCACTTCAGGGGGCCATTACGAGCAGTACTTC
d_gene: .; abundance: many; v_gene: TRBV29-1; j_gene: TRBJ1-2; CDR3aa: CSTYSGVGKYTF; CDR3nt: TGCAGCACCTATTCCGGAGTGGGGAAGTACACCTTC
d_gene: TRBD2; abundance: once; v_gene: TRBV7-8; j_gene: TRBJ2-5; CDR3aa: CASSLVFATTSGVKETHYF; CDR3nt: TGTGCCAGCAGCTTAGTGTTCGCCACAACTAGCGGGGTTAAAGAGACCCACTACTTC
d_gene: .; abundance: many; v_gene: TRBV5-6; j_gene: TRBJ2-5; CDR3aa: CASSTLGVHFQETQYF; CDR3nt: TGTGCCAGCAGCACTTTAGGGGTACACTTCCAAGAGACCCAGTACTTC
d_gene: .; abundance: .; v_gene: TRBV6-1; j_gene: TRBJ2-7; CDR3aa: CASSALSSYEQYF; CDR3nt: TGTGCCAGCAGTGCCTTAAGCAGCTACGAGCAGTACTTC
d_gene: TRBD1; abundance: .; v_gene: TRBV7-8; j_gene: TRBJ2-7; CDR3aa: CASSLGGTGSYEEYF; CDR3nt: TGTGCCAGCAGCTTAGGTGGGACAGGGTCCTACGAGGAGTACTTC
d_gene: TRBD2; abundance: .; v_gene: TRBV11-1; j_gene: TRBJ2-1; CDR3aa: CAGSLRGGLNEQLF; CDR3nt: TGTGCCGGCAGCCTGAGGGGAGGGCTCAATGAGCAGTTATTC
d_gene: .; abundance: .; v_gene: TRBV5-5; j_gene: TRBJ1-1; CDR3aa: CASSPTGTTYEAIF; CDR3nt: TGTGCCAGCAGCCCAACGGGGACTACCTATGAAGCTATCTTT
d_gene: .; abundance: few; v_gene: TRBV30; j_gene: TRBJ2-1; CDR3aa: CAWRGQSSNEQFF; CDR3nt: TGTGCCTGGAGAGGACAGTCTTCCAATGAGCAGTTCTTC
d_gene: .; abundance: once; v_gene: TRBV5-6; j_gene: TRBJ1-2; CDR3aa: CASKAGIGDYGYTF; CDR3nt: TGTGCCAGCAAAGCAGGTATTGGAGACTATGGCTACACCTTC
d_gene: .; abundance: .; v_gene: TRBV6-2/TRBV6-3; j_gene: TRBJ2-1; CDR3aa: CASTPDRNSYNEQFF; CDR3nt: TGTGCCAGCACTCCAGACAGGAACTCCTACAATGAGCAGTTCTTC
d_gene: .; abundance: few; v_gene: TRBV11-1; j_gene: TRBJ2-3; CDR3aa: CASSPSWDGDTDTQYF; CDR3nt: TGTGCCAGCAGCCCATCGTGGGACGGGGACACAGATACGCAGTATTTT
d_gene: .; abundance: few; v_gene: TRBV4-1; j_gene: TRBJ2-7; CDR3aa: CASSHEQESYEQYF; CDR3nt: TGCGCCAGCAGCCATGAGCAGGAATCCTACGAGCAGTACTTC
d_gene: .; abundance: few; v_gene: TRBV4-1; j_gene: TRBJ2-5; CDR3aa: CASSQKSALVSGEKETQYF; CDR3nt: TGCGCCAGCAGCCAAAAGTCCGCCCTTGTTAGCGGAGAAAAAGAGACCCAGTACTTC
d_gene: TRBD1; abundance: once; v_gene: TRBV11-3; j_gene: TRBJ2-7; CDR3aa: CASCRDRGTHEPYF; CDR3nt: TGTGCCAGCTGCCGGGACAGGGGGACGCACGAGCCGTACTTC
d_gene: .; abundance: .; v_gene: TRBV11-2; j_gene: TRBJ2-7; CDR3aa: CTSSLEMRSSYEQYF; CDR3nt: TGTACCAGCAGTTTAGAAATGAGAAGCTCCTACGAGCAGTACTTC
d_gene: TRBD1; abundance: many; v_gene: TRBV5-5; j_gene: TRBJ1-1; CDR3aa: CASVPRGQSLNTEAFF; CDR3nt: TGTGCCAGCGTGCCCAGGGGACAGTCCCTCAACACTGAAGCTTTCTTT
d_gene: .; abundance: .; v_gene: TRBV11-2; j_gene: TRBJ2-7; CDR3aa: CASSASLGRYF; CDR3nt: TGCGCCAGCAGCGCTTCCTTAGGGCGGTACTTC
d_gene: .; abundance: many; v_gene: TRBV6-5; j_gene: TRBJ2-1; CDR3aa: CASSPGSPYNEQFF; CDR3nt: TGTGCCAGCAGCCCCGGGAGCCCCTACAATGAGCAGTTCTTC
d_gene: .; abundance: many; v_gene: TRBV4-2; j_gene: TRBJ2-5; CDR3aa: CASSKTREGTQYF; CDR3nt: TGTGCCAGCAGCAAAACTAGGGAAGGGACCCAGTACTTC